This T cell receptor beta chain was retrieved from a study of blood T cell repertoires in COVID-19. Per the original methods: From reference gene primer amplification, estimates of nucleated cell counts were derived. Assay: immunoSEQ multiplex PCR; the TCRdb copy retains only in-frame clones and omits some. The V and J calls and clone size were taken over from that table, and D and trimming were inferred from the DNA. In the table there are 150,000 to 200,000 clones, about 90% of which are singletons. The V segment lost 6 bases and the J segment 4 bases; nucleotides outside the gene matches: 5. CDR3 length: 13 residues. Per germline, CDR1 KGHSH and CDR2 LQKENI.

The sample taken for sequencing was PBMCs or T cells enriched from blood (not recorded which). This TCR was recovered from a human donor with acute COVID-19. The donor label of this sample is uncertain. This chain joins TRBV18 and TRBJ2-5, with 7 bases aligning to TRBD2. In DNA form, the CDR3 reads TGTGCCAGCTCGCAGGCTAGCGGAGAGACCCAGTACTTC. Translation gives CASSQASGETQYF.